The clone carrying this TCR beta chain was counted at least ten times. Its antigen is unidentified. Looked up from germline, CDR1 is LGHNA and CDR2 is YSLEER. The V gene lost 0 bases and the J gene lost 0 bases, with 12 bases spanning the gap. This CDR3 contains 17 residues. Every isolated RNA sample was fully reverse transcribed, so sequencing captured expressed TCRB transcripts. The read count averaged approximately 3.3 million across naive, central memory and regulatory T cell samples. TCRdb's copy holds only in-frame clones and misses some; the assay was immunoSEQ multiplex PCR. The table records almost 350,000 clones, 6.5% to 10% of them present only once. The data are from a study of beta chain features in type 1 diabetes. Study results and limitations: For Type 1 diabetes patients, all four CD4+ subsets carried TCRB CDR3s that were moderately but significantly shorter.

The genes are TRBV4-3 and TRBJ1-3; no reliable D call. The TCR sequence derives from a woman aged 18 to 35 in good health. Material: central memory CD4+ T cells from blood. The CDR3: CASSQEIGPISGNTIYF. As DNA, the CDR3 is TGCGCCAGCAGCCAAGAGATTGGACCCATCTCTGGAAACACCATATATTTT.